This TCR beta chain was captured by sequencing in a study of T cells after posttransplantation cyclophosphamide. Study results and caveats: Donor-recipient repertoire similarity was low at 1-2 months, rising over year one. TRB overlap between skin or GI tissue T cells and blood was limited. Recipient CMV seropositivity and CMV reactivation strongly tracked TRB clonality.

The protocol was immunoSEQ multiplex PCR, while the TCRdb copy is restricted to in-frame clones and leaves out a portion. Listed for the sample are around 44,000 clones, none seen a single time. A remark on this clone: Its target is not known.

J was trimmed by 2 bases and V by 5 bases; bases with no gene match: 4. The CDR3 is made up of 15 amino acids. Germline V lookup: CDR1 SGHTA, CDR2 FQGNSA. The receptor comes from a man aged 35 to 55 in good health, CMV-negative, and a related stem cell transplant donor. This chain uses TRBV7-2 with TRBJ2-1; 9 nucleotides align to TRBD2. Sequencing was performed on PBMCs. The CDR3 DNA is TGTGCCAGCAGCCTGACTAGCGGACCCTACAATGAGCAGTTCTTC. Translation: CASSLTSGPYNEQFF. Full variable domain (remainder filled in from reference TRBV7-2 and TRBJ2-1): GAGVSQSPSNKVTEKGKDVELRCDPISGHTALYWYRQSLGQGLEFLIYFQGNSAPDKSGLPSDRFSAERTGGSVSTLTIQRTQQEDSAVYLCASSLTSGPYNEQFFGPGTRLTVL.